Reported below is one T cell receptor beta chain. Its antigen is currently unknown. This specimen comes from a study of cytomegalovirus exposure and HLA in healthy donors. Points from the study as a whole: The sole available immune exposure information was CMV serostatus.

The PCR used 60 Vbeta and 13 Jbeta primers. Source study methods: As a later analysis found, there were 80 million or so unique TCR beta chains, of which roughly 11 million were shared. Sequencing was performed with immunoSEQ multiplex PCR; in TCRdb, only in-frame clones are kept and a portion is missing. That table gives V, J and clone size, and the DNA gave D and trimming. The sample yields 180,000 or so clones, around 82% seen once. The germline gives CDR1 LNHDA, CDR2 SQIVND (reference sequence). This CDR3 is built from 15 residues. With V trimmed by 6 bases and J by 6 bases, 6 bases remained unmatched. Each donor's status was that of a healthy bone marrow donor.

This clonotype originated in a male donor in good health and CMV-seronegative. The sample was PBMCs. V is TRBV19 and J is TRBJ2-1, with 12 bases that match TRBD1. Written as DNA, the CDR3 is TGTGCCAGTAGCGTGCCGGGACAGGGGGCCAATGAGCAGTTCTTC. Translated: CASSVPGQGANEQFF.